This TCR beta chain emerged from a study of response to subunit inactivated influenza vaccine. General study findings and limits: Researchers suggested that each seasonal influenza vaccination recruits few new T cells.

Notes on this clonotype: The antigen is not known.

Germline V gives CDR1 DFQATT, CDR2 SNEGSKA (reference sequence). The CDR3 runs 16 residues. Between the trimmed V and J ends, which lost 0 bases and 4 bases, there was a span of 18 bases. TCRdb re-called the RT-PCR reads through MiXCR, storing one row per CDR3 protein. The sample contains 860,000 or so distinct CDR3 sequences, over 20% of which appear only once. This TCR derives from a man aged 50-59 years who received an inactivated influenza vaccine. Material: PBMCs from blood, obtained roughly 5 days after vaccination. The V and J genes are TRBV20-1 and TRBJ2-5; a possible D gene is TRBD1 (6 bases). CDR3 sequence: CSARDLRTDGRETQYF. CDR3 DNA sequence: TGCAGTGCTAGAGATTTAAGGACAGACGGGCGAGAGACCCAGTACTTC.